This TCR beta chain was retrieved from a study of T cells after yellow fever vaccination. Study background: With SMART-Seq v4 Ultra Low Input, the fractions containing low cell numbers were prepared.

General study results and limits: A weaker but faster secondary response was observed, peaking on day 5 versus 15.

It was through 5'RACE template switching that TCR cDNA was made, with a universal primer site and UMIs added. TCRdb reprocessed the 5' RACE reads with MiXCR, giving one entry per CDR3 protein. This table has fewer than 400,000 distinct CDR3 sequences, about 10% appearing once. This clonotype was observed a handful of times. Its antigen remains unidentified. V was pared by 6 bases and J by 9 bases, with 15 bases between. CDR1 and CDR2 (germline): DFQATT, SNEGSKA (reference sequence). This CDR3 region has 12 residues. The chain has TRBV20-1 and TRBJ1-5; D may be TRBD1 (6 bases). The sequence was collected from a man younger than 35 who received the YFV17D yellow fever vaccine. The source material was CD4+ T cells sorted from PBMCs, sampled 45 days after the yellow fever booster vaccination. The CDR3 here is CSAPSQGSPQHF. CDR3 nucleotide sequence: TGCAGTGCGCCTTCTCAGGGGTCGCCCCAGCATTTT.